These T cell receptor beta chains were read from a single sample in a study of control samples from healthy donors and cancer patients. Produced via immunoSEQ multiplex PCR; TCRdb's table is partial and in-frame only. The data show 100,000 to 110,000 clones, less than 90% seen once. Sequenced: blood. All receptors come from a woman aged 50 to 65 in good health. Each CDR3 is given with its conserved first and last residue. A D gene is named only where the DNA matches it firmly. Clone size is given for some rows only: seen once, a few or many times, or a class if the clone is expanded.

TRBV19	NA	TRBJ1-2	NA	CASSPQEERTPNYGYTF	TGTGCCAGTAGCCCCCAGGAAGAGAGGACACCGAACTATGGCTACACCTTC
TRBV29-1	NA	TRBJ2-4	TRBD2	CSAGTSSDIQYF	TGCAGCGCCGGGACTAGCTCCGACATTCAGTACTTC
TRBV7-9	NA	TRBJ1-6	NA	CASSLLGPMNSPLHF	TGTGCCAGCAGCTTATTGGGCCCTATGAATTCACCCCTCCACTTT
TRBV18	NA	TRBJ2-3	NA	CASSPPGGASTDTQYF	TGTGCCAGCTCACCACCTGGCGGGGCTAGCACAGATACGCAGTATTTT
TRBV29-1	once	TRBJ1-4	NA	CSCTAGVGEKLFF	TGCAGCTGCACTGCGGGGGTAGGTGAAAAACTGTTTTTT
TRBV12-3/TRBV12-4	NA	TRBJ1-2	NA	CASSFGTNYTF	TGTGCCAGCAGTTTCGGGACAAACTACACCTTC
TRBV11-2	NA	TRBJ2-7	TRBD1	CASSSDRESYEQYF	TGTGCCAGCAGCTCAGACAGGGAGTCCTACGAGCAGTACTTC
TRBV6-5	NA	TRBJ1-1	NA	CASSYQGHLNTEAFF	TGTGCCAGCAGTTACCAGGGACATCTGAACACTGAAGCTTTCTTT
TRBV13	NA	TRBJ2-7	TRBD2	CASSLGPGGGPYEQYF	TGTGCCAGCAGCTTAGGCCCGGGCGGGGGGCCATACGAGCAGTACTTC
TRBV19	NA	TRBJ1-2	TRBD1	CASSPPLTGRKGYTF	TGTGCCAGTAGTCCGCCCCTGACAGGGAGGAAAGGCTACACCTTC
TRBV12-3/TRBV12-4	NA	TRBJ2-3	NA	CASSFSDTQYF	TGTGCCAGCAGTTTCTCAGATACGCAGTATTTT
TRBV5-1	NA	TRBJ2-7	NA	CASSLAYEQYF	TGCGCCAGCAGCTTAGCCTACGAGCAGTACTTC
TRBV6-5	NA	TRBJ1-2	NA	CASSYSRQGGSGYTF	TGTGCCAGCAGTTACTCGCGTCAGGGAGGAAGCGGCTACACCTTC
TRBV13	NA	TRBJ2-5	NA	CASSTRQADRETQYF	TGTGCCAGCAGCACCCGACAGGCTGACCGGGAGACCCAGTACTTC
TRBV10-1	NA	TRBJ2-7	NA	CASSESGRDYEQYF	TGCGCCAGCAGTGAGTCTGGCAGAGACTACGAGCAGTACTTC
TRBV9	NA	TRBJ1-1	TRBD1	CASSAGTGNLNTEAFF	TGTGCCAGCAGCGCCGGGACAGGCAACCTGAACACTGAAGCTTTCTTT
TRBV11-2	NA	TRBJ2-2	TRBD1	CASSQTGGVAGELFF	TGTGCCAGCAGTCAGACAGGGGGCGTCGCCGGGGAGCTGTTTTTT
TRBV7-9	once	TRBJ2-1	TRBD2	CASSRTSGRGEQFF	TGTGCCAGCAGCCGGACTAGCGGGAGGGGGGAGCAGTTCTTC
TRBV7-3	NA	TRBJ2-1	NA	CASSLKTGTYNEQFF	TGTGCCAGCAGCTTAAAGACAGGCACCTACAATGAGCAGTTCTTC
TRBV5-6	NA	TRBJ2-3	NA	CASSFAGTTIRTDTQYF	TGTGCCAGCAGCTTTGCCGGGACGACGATTCGAACAGATACGCAGTATTTT
TRBV5-1	NA	TRBJ2-3	NA	CASSPSTDTQYF	TGCGCCAGCAGCCCAAGCACAGATACGCAGTATTTT
TRBV5-1	few	TRBJ2-3	TRBD2	CASRLQGGSDTQYF	TGCGCCAGCAGGCTTCAGGGAGGGTCAGATACGCAGTATTTT
TRBV18	NA	TRBJ2-5	NA	CASSPPNRERETQYF	TGTGCCAGCTCACCACCGAATAGAGAAAGGGAGACCCAGTACTTC
TRBV7-9	NA	TRBJ2-1	NA	CASSLEMGSGGYNEQFF	TGTGCCAGCAGCTTAGAAATGGGCAGTGGGGGATACAATGAGCAGTTCTTC
TRBV4-2	few	TRBJ1-5	NA	CASSQDPSYYSNQPQHF	TGTGCCAGCAGCCAAGATCCCAGCTACTATAGCAATCAGCCCCAGCATTTT
TRBV5-8	NA	TRBJ2-1	NA	CASSLFSGRNNEQFF	TGTGCCAGCAGCTTGTTTTCGGGACGTAACAATGAGCAGTTCTTC
TRBV15	NA	TRBJ2-4	TRBD1	CATSRGDRENIQYF	TGTGCCACCAGCAGAGGGGACAGGGAAAACATTCAGTACTTC
TRBV4-1	NA	TRBJ2-1	TRBD2	CASSLSGVRNEQFF	TGCGCCAGCAGCCTCAGCGGGGTCAGGAATGAGCAGTTCTTC
TRBV4-2	NA	TRBJ1-1	NA	CASSEASGTPRTEAFF	TGTGCCAGCAGCGAGGCCTCCGGGACTCCAAGGACTGAAGCTTTCTTT
TRBV12-3/TRBV12-4	NA	TRBJ2-7	TRBD1	CASRGQGYEQYF	TGTGCCAGCAGAGGACAGGGTTACGAGCAGTACTTC
TRBV6-6	few	TRBJ1-5	NA	CASSSEWSNQPQHF	TGTGCCAGCAGTTCTGAGTGGAGCAATCAGCCCCAGCATTTT
TRBV30	NA	TRBJ1-1	TRBD1	CARTNSGQGAQGAFF	TGTGCCCGAACAAACTCGGGACAGGGGGCCCAAGGAGCTTTCTTT
TRBV13	NA	TRBJ2-5	NA	CASSRPRVGPSETQYF	TGTGCCAGCAGTAGACCCAGGGTGGGGCCCAGCGAGACCCAGTACTTC
TRBV3-1/TRBV3-2	NA	TRBJ2-5	NA	CASSHPGRNGRDAQYF	TGTGCCAGCAGCCACCCGGGTCGGAATGGGCGGGATGCCCAGTACTTC
TRBV9	once	TRBJ1-1	NA	CASSVGWGNTEAFF	TGTGCCAGCAGCGTAGGGTGGGGAAACACTGAAGCTTTCTTT
TRBV7-8	NA	TRBJ2-1	NA	CECRQGENNEQFF	TGTGAATGTAGGCAGGGTGAAAACAATGAGCAGTTCTTC
TRBV5-1	NA	TRBJ1-4	NA	CASSLKQGNEKLFF	TGCGCCAGCAGCTTGAAACAGGGTAATGAAAAACTGTTTTTT
TRBV9	NA	TRBJ2-1	NA	CASSAHQSSYNEQFF	TGTGCCAGCAGCGCCCATCAGAGCTCCTACAATGAGCAGTTCTTC
TRBV18	NA	TRBJ2-4	NA	CASSPLEAAKNIQYF	TGTGCCAGCTCTCCGCTAGAGGCGGCCAAAAACATTCAGTACTTC
TRBV29-1	NA	TRBJ2-5	TRBD1	CSVAAAHGTVGETQYF	TGCAGCGTAGCGGCGGCCCATGGGACAGTGGGAGAGACCCAGTACTTC
TRBV14	NA	TRBJ1-3	NA	CASSLKRAVTSGNTIYF	TGTGCCAGCAGCCTAAAGCGGGCCGTAACCTCTGGAAACACCATATATTTT
TRBV11-2	once	TRBJ1-3	NA	CASSLVRAGSGNTIYF	TGTGCCAGCAGCTTAGTTCGGGCCGGCTCTGGAAACACCATATATTTT
TRBV15	NA	TRBJ1-5	TRBD1	CATSRDPGQGYQPQHF	TGTGCCACCAGCAGAGATCCCGGACAGGGCTATCAGCCCCAGCATTTT
TRBV29-1	NA	TRBJ2-3	NA	CSVEDAKWGTDTQYF	TGCAGCGTTGAAGACGCGAAATGGGGCACAGATACGCAGTATTTT
TRBV5-5	NA	TRBJ1-2	NA	CASSLRAAYGYTF	TGTGCCAGCAGCTTAAGGGCGGCCTATGGCTACACCTTC
TRBV5-1	NA	TRBJ1-6	NA	CASSLGQGNSPLHF	TGCGCCAGCAGCTTGGGGCAGGGTAATTCACCCCTCCACTTT
TRBV6-5	medium-sized	TRBJ1-2	NA	CASSFSKQPFYGYTF	TGTGCCAGCAGCTTCAGTAAACAGCCGTTCTATGGCTACACCTTC
TRBV7-2	NA	TRBJ2-1	NA	CASSLAGGLKNEQFF	TGTGCCAGCAGCTTAGCGGGGGGGCTAAAGAATGAGCAGTTCTTC
TRBV5-1	NA	TRBJ2-3	NA	CASNTRGFADTQYF	TGCGCCAGCAACACCAGGGGATTCGCTGATACGCAGTATTTT
TRBV7-9	NA	TRBJ2-1	NA	CASSFAGTSNEQFF	TGTGCCAGCAGCTTCGCCGGGACCTCCAATGAGCAGTTCTTC
TRBV4-3	once	TRBJ2-2	TRBD2	CASSATSGTSNTGELFF	TGCGCCAGCAGTGCCACTAGCGGGACCTCCAACACCGGGGAGCTGTTTTTT
TRBV6-2/TRBV6-3	NA	TRBJ2-7	NA	CASSYLSDGYEQYF	TGTGCCAGCAGTTACTTGTCGGACGGCTACGAGCAGTACTTC
TRBV7-9	NA	TRBJ1-5	NA	CASSLAGSFQPQHF	TGTGCCAGCAGCTTAGCAGGGAGCTTTCAGCCCCAGCATTTT
TRBV23-1	NA	TRBJ1-3	NA	CASSQRLNTGHSGNTIYF	TGCGCCAGCAGTCAAAGGTTAAATACGGGCCACTCTGGAAACACCATATATTTT